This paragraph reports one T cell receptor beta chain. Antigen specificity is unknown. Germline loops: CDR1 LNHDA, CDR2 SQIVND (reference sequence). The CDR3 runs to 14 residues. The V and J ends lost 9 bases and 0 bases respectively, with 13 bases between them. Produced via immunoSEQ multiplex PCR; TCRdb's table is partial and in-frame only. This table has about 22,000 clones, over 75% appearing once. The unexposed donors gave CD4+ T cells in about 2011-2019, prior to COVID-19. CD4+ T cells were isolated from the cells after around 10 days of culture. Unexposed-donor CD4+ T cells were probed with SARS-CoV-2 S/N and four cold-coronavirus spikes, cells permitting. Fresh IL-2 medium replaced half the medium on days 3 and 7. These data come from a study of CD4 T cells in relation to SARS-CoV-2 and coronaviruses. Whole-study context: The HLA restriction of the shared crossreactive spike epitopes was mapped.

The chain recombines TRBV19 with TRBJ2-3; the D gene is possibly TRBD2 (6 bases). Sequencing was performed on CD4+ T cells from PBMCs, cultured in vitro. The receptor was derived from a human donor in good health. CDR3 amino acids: CASRLDLSTDTQYF. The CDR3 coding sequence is TGTGCCAGCCGACTAGACCTGAGCACAGATACGCAGTATTTT.